Listed below are T cell receptor beta chains from one sample, sequenced in a study of cytomegalovirus exposure and HLA in healthy donors. The assay was immunoSEQ multiplex PCR, and TCRdb's table has in-frame clones only and misses some. The repertoire holds about 100,000 clones, with about 80% as singletons. Sample: PBMCs. Source of these receptors: a man younger than 40 in good health and CMV-seronegative. CDR3s include the opening cysteine and the closing phenylalanine or tryptophan. D genes are given only for firm matches. The listing skips clone size in some rows; elsewhere it reads once, few, many or a size class.

len,j_gene,d_gene,v_gene,abundance,CDR3aa,CDR3nt
14,TRBJ2-1,TRBD2,TRBV6-1,-,CASSVRLAGGEQFF,TGTGCCAGCAGTGTGCGGCTAGCGGGAGGCGAGCAGTTCTTC
14,TRBJ2-3,TRBD2,TRBV5-1,-,CASSLLAATDTQYF,TGCGCCAGCAGCTTGCTAGCGGCTACAGATACGCAGTATTTT
15,TRBJ1-2,TRBD1,TRBV9,-,CASSPARDRHYGYTF,TGTGCCAGCAGCCCGGCCCGGGACAGACATTATGGCTACACCTTC
15,TRBJ2-1,TRBD1,TRBV2,-,CASSFRQGPNNEQFF,TGTGCCAGCAGTTTTAGACAGGGGCCCAACAATGAGCAGTTCTTC
15,TRBJ2-7,TRBD1,TRBV5-8,-,CASSPGQATPYEQYF,TGTGCCAGCAGCCCGGGACAGGCAACACCCTACGAGCAGTACTTC
15,TRBJ2-3,TRBD2,TRBV10-3,-,CAISVLAGGTDTQYF,TGTGCCATCAGTGTTCTAGCGGGAGGGACAGATACGCAGTATTTT
15,TRBJ2-5,-,TRBV7-7,-,CASSPLSVPGETQYF,TGTGCCAGCAGCCCCTTGTCGGTGCCGGGGGAGACCCAGTACTTC
16,TRBJ1-5,-,TRBV19,-,CASATVAGLSNQPQHF,TGTGCCAGTGCCACAGTCGCGGGGCTTAGCAATCAGCCCCAGCATTTT
16,TRBJ2-6,-,TRBV7-2,-,CASSLAGSSGANVLTF,TGTGCCAGCAGCTTGGCAGGCAGCTCTGGGGCCAACGTCCTGACTTTC
16,TRBJ2-5,-,TRBV5-4,-,CASSSSNQGFQETQYF,TGTGCCAGCAGCTCATCGAATCAGGGGTTTCAAGAGACCCAGTACTTC
14,TRBJ1-2,-,TRBV28,-,CASSEQGIDYGYTF,TGTGCCAGCAGTGAACAGGGTATAGACTATGGCTACACCTTC
14,TRBJ1-5,TRBD1,TRBV30,-,CAWSVGQGNQPQHF,TGTGCCTGGAGTGTAGGACAGGGCAATCAGCCCCAGCATTTT
14,TRBJ2-1,-,TRBV6-5,-,CASGRQGSYNEQFF,TGTGCCAGCGGGAGGCAGGGCTCCTACAATGAGCAGTTCTTC
17,TRBJ2-2,TRBD2,TRBV6-4,few,CASSAIPGTRGTGELFF,TGTGCCAGCAGTGCCATACCCGGGACTAGAGGAACCGGGGAGCTGTTTTTT
16,TRBJ2-5,TRBD2,TRBV15,-,CATSRDRASGKETQYF,TGTGCCACCAGCAGAGATAGGGCTAGCGGGAAAGAGACCCAGTACTTC
16,TRBJ2-1,TRBD2,TRBV9,-,CASSGATSGPYNEQFF,TGTGCCAGCAGCGGAGCAACTAGCGGGCCTTACAATGAGCAGTTCTTC
16,TRBJ2-1,TRBD2,TRBV5-4,-,CASSRTSGGAHNEQFF,TGTGCCAGCAGTAGGACTAGCGGGGGGGCCCACAATGAGCAGTTCTTC
16,TRBJ1-5,-,TRBV2,-,CASSVTGTTSNQPQHF,TGTGCCAGCAGCGTCACAGGGACTACGAGCAATCAGCCCCAGCATTTT
17,TRBJ2-7,TRBD1,TRBV30,-,CAWSSNPRTGFSYEQYF,TGTGCCTGGAGTTCGAATCCACGGACAGGTTTCTCCTACGAGCAGTACTTC
15,TRBJ1-1,-,TRBV21-1,-,CASSKVPGGNTEAFF,TGTGCCAGCAGCAAAGTCCCAGGAGGGAACACTGAAGCTTTCTTT
18,TRBJ2-3,TRBD2,TRBV10-3,-,CAISEARASGGSTDTQYF,TGTGCCATCAGTGAGGCCCGGGCTAGCGGGGGCAGCACAGATACGCAGTATTTT
15,TRBJ2-7,-,TRBV28,-,CASSPPGPVTYEQYF,TGTGCCAGCAGCCCCCCGGGTCCAGTGACCTACGAGCAGTACTTC
13,TRBJ1-6,-,TRBV28,-,CASSPHSNSPLHF,TGTGCCAGCAGTCCCCATTCCAATTCACCCCTCCACTTT
15,TRBJ2-7,TRBD2,TRBV9,-,CASSVERDVSYEQYF,TGTGCCAGCAGCGTAGAGCGGGACGTTTCCTACGAGCAGTACTTC
15,TRBJ2-1,TRBD2,TRBV5-1,-,CASSQLAGGQGEQFF,TGCGCCAGCAGCCAACTAGCGGGGGGGCAGGGTGAGCAGTTCTTC
14,TRBJ2-2,-,TRBV5-1,-,CASSFMAAAGELFF,TGCGCCAGCAGCTTTATGGCTGCGGCCGGGGAGCTGTTTTTT
14,TRBJ2-1,-,TRBV9,-,CASSVDLASNEQFF,TGTGCCAGCAGCGTAGATCTAGCGTCCAATGAGCAGTTCTTC
22,TRBJ2-6,-,TRBV9,-,CASSKLQGWFTKRASGANVLTF,TGTGCCAGCAGCAAATTACAGGGTTGGTTCACCAAAAGAGCCTCTGGGGCCAACGTCCTGACTTTC
16,TRBJ2-3,-,TRBV4-2,-,CASSQERQEGTDTQYF,TGTGCCAGCAGCCAAGAAAGGCAAGAGGGCACAGATACGCAGTATTTT
16,TRBJ2-7,TRBD2,TRBV10-2,-,CASKGRGGGGSYEQYF,TGCGCCAGCAAAGGGCGGGGGGGCGGCGGTTCCTACGAGCAGTACTTC
15,TRBJ2-7,TRBD1,TRBV13,-,CASSSTGTGFYEQYF,TGTGCCAGCAGCTCCACCGGGACAGGGTTCTACGAGCAGTACTTC
16,TRBJ1-1,TRBD1,TRBV5-1,once,CASSLWTGPMNTEAFF,TGCGCCAGCAGTTTATGGACAGGGCCCATGAACACTGAAGCTTTCTTT
15,TRBJ2-3,TRBD2,TRBV6-4,-,CASSDGAGSTDTQYF,TGTGCCAGCAGTGACGGAGCGGGGTCGACAGATACGCAGTATTTT
15,TRBJ1-2,TRBD1,TRBV7-8,-,CASSPGTGATYGYTF,TGTGCCAGCAGCCCCGGGACAGGGGCTACCTATGGCTACACCTTC
15,TRBJ2-5,-,TRBV5-4,-,CASRATQGSDETQYF,TGTGCCAGCAGGGCCACGCAGGGATCGGATGAGACCCAGTACTTC
15,TRBJ1-5,-,TRBV6-1,-,CASSGQTSSNQPQHF,TGTGCCAGCAGTGGACAGACCAGTAGCAATCAGCCCCAGCATTTT
14,TRBJ1-1,-,TRBV28,-,CASSSPGEGREAFF,TGTGCCAGCAGTTCTCCCGGGGAGGGGCGAGAAGCTTTCTTT
16,TRBJ2-6,-,TRBV27,-,CASFPDSQPGANVLTF,TGTGCCAGCTTCCCGGACAGTCAGCCTGGGGCCAACGTCCTGACTTTC
13,TRBJ2-2,TRBD1,TRBV2,few,CASGQGNTGELFF,TGTGCCAGCGGACAGGGTAACACCGGGGAGCTGTTTTTT
17,TRBJ2-2,TRBD2,TRBV7-6,-,CASSFEGGGAHTGELFF,TGTGCCAGCAGCTTCGAGGGCGGGGGGGCCCACACCGGGGAGCTGTTTTTT
15,TRBJ2-1,TRBD2,TRBV7-9,-,CASSLSGSVHNEQFF,TGTGCCAGCAGCTTAAGCGGGAGCGTCCACAATGAGCAGTTCTTC
10,TRBJ1-1,-,TRBV20-1,-,CSAIDRLAFF,TGCAGTGCCATCGACAGGTTGGCTTTCTTT
11,TRBJ2-3,-,TRBV21-1,-,CASSHTDTQYF,TGTGCCAGCAGCCACACAGATACGCAGTATTTT
15,TRBJ1-4,-,TRBV6-1,-,CASSEKRSTNEKLFF,TGTGCCAGCAGTGAAAAGCGTTCAACTAATGAAAAACTGTTTTTT
12,TRBJ2-1,TRBD1,TRBV28,-,CASSLWTGSSFF,TGTGCCAGCAGTTTATGGACAGGGAGTTCGTTCTTC
19,TRBJ2-1,TRBD2,TRBV28,-,CASRPLKPGTSGSYNEQFF,TGTGCCAGCAGGCCACTAAAGCCTGGGACTAGCGGCTCCTACAATGAGCAGTTCTTC
16,TRBJ2-3,-,TRBV5-8,-,CASSLPLALSTDTQYF,TGTGCCAGCAGCCTGCCTCTAGCGTTGAGCACAGATACGCAGTATTTT
16,TRBJ2-3,-,TRBV5-4,-,CASSLQQGWLTDTQYF,TGTGCCAGCAGCTTGCAACAGGGTTGGCTCACAGATACGCAGTATTTT
18,TRBJ2-2,TRBD1,TRBV23-1,-,CASPYYLRDREKAGELFF,TGCGCCAGCCCCTATTATCTCCGGGACAGGGAGAAGGCCGGGGAGCTGTTTTTT
15,TRBJ2-3,-,TRBV18,-,CASSPPSGLRDTQYF,TGTGCCAGCTCACCACCGAGCGGACTTAGGGATACGCAGTATTTT
16,TRBJ2-7,TRBD2,TRBV19,medium-sized,CASSPHGASGTYEQYF,TGTGCCAGTAGTCCTCATGGTGCTAGCGGAACCTACGAGCAGTACTTC
19,TRBJ1-1,TRBD1,TRBV28,-,CASSFSAGGPSWMNTEAFF,TGTGCCAGCAGTTTTTCGGCAGGGGGGCCCTCGTGGATGAACACTGAAGCTTTCTTT
16,TRBJ1-2,TRBD1,TRBV28,-,CASSLSGGTGKNGYTF,TGTGCCAGCAGTTTATCGGGGGGGACAGGGAAGAATGGCTACACCTTC
15,TRBJ2-2,-,TRBV11-3,-,CASSLRQGNTGELFF,TGTGCCAGCAGCCTTAGGCAGGGTAACACCGGGGAGCTGTTTTTT
14,TRBJ1-6,-,TRBV5-1,-,CASSLDRVRSPLHF,TGCGCCAGCAGCTTGGACCGGGTTCGCTCACCCCTCCACTTT
15,TRBJ2-5,TRBD1,TRBV5-1,-,CASSYLQGSGETQYF,TGCGCCAGCAGCTACTTACAGGGGAGTGGGGAGACCCAGTACTTC
15,TRBJ1-3,-,TRBV7-3,-,CASSSPGGAGNTIYF,TGTGCCAGCAGCTCACCGGGAGGGGCTGGAAACACCATATATTTT
15,TRBJ2-7,TRBD2,TRBV6-5,-,CASSYGSGGTYEQYF,TGTGCCAGCAGTTACGGGAGCGGGGGAACCTACGAGCAGTACTTC
18,TRBJ2-2,-,TRBV7-5,-,CVRSQPGLALSGTGELFF,TGTGTCAGAAGCCAACCGGGACTAGCTCTTTCAGGGACCGGGGAGCTGTTTTTT
16,TRBJ2-2,TRBD1,TRBV5-1,-,CASANPGQGASGELFF,TGCGCCAGCGCGAACCCGGGACAGGGGGCGTCCGGGGAGCTGTTTTTT